The entry below describes one T cell receptor (beta chain). Only in-frame clones appear in the TCRdb table, and some are missing; sequencing was by immunoSEQ multiplex PCR. This table holds around 130,000 clones, over 75% found once. This entry is derived from a study of blood T cell repertoires in COVID-19. CDR1 SGHDN and CDR2 FVKESK come from the germline V gene. The CDR3 spans 14 residues. Trimming removed 4 bases from V and 4 bases from J, with 13 bases in between. The sample consisted of peripheral blood. The TCR sequence derives from an older woman with acute or convalescent COVID-19. The chain links TRBV14 to TRBJ1-1; D not certain. CDR3 nucleotides: TGTGCCAGCAGCCCCCAGACCGCGGGCACTGAAGCTTTCTTT. Its protein is CASSPQTAGTEAFF.